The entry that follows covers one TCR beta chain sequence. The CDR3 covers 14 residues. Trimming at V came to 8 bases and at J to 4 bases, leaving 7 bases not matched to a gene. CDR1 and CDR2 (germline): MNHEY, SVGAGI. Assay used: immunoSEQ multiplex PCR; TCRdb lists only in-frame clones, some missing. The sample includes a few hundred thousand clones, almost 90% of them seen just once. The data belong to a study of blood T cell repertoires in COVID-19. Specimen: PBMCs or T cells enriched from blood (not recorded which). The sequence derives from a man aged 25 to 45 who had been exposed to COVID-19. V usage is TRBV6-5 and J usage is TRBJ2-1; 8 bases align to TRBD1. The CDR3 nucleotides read TGTGCCAGCCATTGGGGACAGGCATACAATGAGCAGTTCTTC. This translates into CASHWGQAYNEQFF.